Below, 7 T cell receptor beta chains from the same sample are listed, as sequenced in a study of T cell responses to AZD1222 COVID-19 vaccine. Clones were read by immunoSEQ multiplex PCR, and TCRdb kept only the in-frame ones, dropping some. The repertoire holds about 150,000 clones, with 94% as singletons. The material sequenced was peripheral blood, taken on day 0 of AZD1222 vaccination. The receptors here all came from an adult in good health.

The chain recombines TRBV4-2 with TRBJ2-6; the D gene is possibly TRBD2 (6 bases). The V end lost 2 bases, the J end lost 1 base, and 21 bases lay between the germline ends. CDR3 length equals 20 residues. Germline V lookup: CDR1 LGHNA, CDR2 YNFKEQ. The CDR3 nucleotides are TGTGCCAGCAGCCAATACCCCCCGGGGACTCCGTTTTCTGGGGCCAACGTCCTGACTTTC. Its protein product is CASSQYPPGTPFSGANVLTF.

This clone was detected once. The genes are TRBV19 and TRBJ2-3; 9 bases are a match to TRBD2. V shed 5 bases, J shed 5 bases, and the junction held 14 bases outside the gene matches. Germline CDR1 reads LNHDA; CDR2 reads SQIVND (reference sequence). The CDR3 has 17 residues. The CDR3 is CASSVPRASGVVDTQYF. DNA for the CDR3: TGTGCCAGTAGTGTCCCTCGGGCTAGCGGGGTGGTAGATACGCAGTATTTT.

The chain carries TRBV30 and TRBJ1-1; 7 bases match TRBD1. V trimming: 1 base; J trimming: 9 bases; junction bases outside the gene matches: 23. The CDR3 is 18 residues long. CDR1 and CDR2 from the germline V gene are GTSNPN and SVGIG (reference sequence). This CDR3 reads CAWSAPGIASRTTGQAFF. DNA for the CDR3: TGTGCCTGGAGTGCCCCCGGAATTGCTAGTCGTACGACAGGGCAAGCTTTCTTT.

The V gene is TRBV11-3, the J gene TRBJ2-5; TRBD2 is a possible D gene (5 bases). V was clipped by 1 base and J by 2 bases, with 8 bases between them. Germline CDR1 reads SGHNT; CDR2 reads YENEEA. The CDR3 has 14 residues. CDR3 in DNA: TGTGCCAGCAGCTTAGGAGGGCTGCAAGAGACCCAGTACTTC. Translated: CASSLGGLQETQYF.

The table lists this clone with a count of one. The chain has TRBV3-1 (or the pseudogene TRBV3-2) and TRBJ2-1; D is possibly TRBD1 (5 bases). V lost 0 bases, J lost 6 bases, and 9 bases lay in between. CDR1 LGHDT and CDR2 YNNKEL come from the germline V gene (reference sequence). The CDR3 has 14 residues. The CDR3 reads CASSQETGPNEQFF. The DNA of the CDR3 is TGTGCCAGCAGCCAAGAAACAGGTCCCAATGAGCAGTTCTTC.

This chain uses TRBV4-3 with TRBJ1-2; 7 bases fit TRBD1. Germline CDR1 is LGHNA and CDR2 is YSLEER. V lost 5 bases and J lost 8; bases outside the gene matches: 11. CDR3 length: 14 amino acids. The CDR3 region is CASSVDRAAGGYTF. CDR3 DNA: TGCGCCAGCAGCGTCGACAGGGCCGCGGGGGGCTACACCTTC.

This clone was observed once. The rearrangement uses TRBV3-1 (or the pseudogene TRBV3-2) and TRBJ2-1, with 9 nucleotides matching TRBD2. This CDR3 contains 19 residues. Germline V gives CDR1 LGHDT, CDR2 YNNKEL (reference sequence). The V segment lost 2 bases and the J segment 4 bases; nucleotides outside the gene matches: 15. The CDR3 bases are TGTGCCAGCAGCCAAAAGCCGGGGGTGGCTAGCGGGGCATACAATGAGCAGTTCTTC. It specifies CASSQKPGVASGAYNEQFF.